The clone carrying this TCR beta chain was recorded a few times. Antigen: not known. Using a J-beta primer mix together with a sample-barcoded 5' primer, a second PCR was run for roughly 6 to 12 cycles. MiXCR, applied by TCRdb to the 5' RACE reads, yields one record per CDR3 protein. The sample holds fewer than 1,200,000 distinct CDR3 sequences, roughly a quarter seen once. The sample originates from a study of blood T cells in healthy people across ages. General study findings and limits: In long-lived donors, naive CD4+ cell counts and diversity exceeded those of aged donors. What prevented conclusive comparison of naive and antigen-experienced cells was that PBMCs were unsorted.

CDR1 and CDR2 from the germline V gene are SGHTA and FQGTGA. Trimming at V came to 2 bases and at J to 4 bases, leaving 5 bases not matched to a gene. This CDR3 has 15 amino acids. Each sample used at least 7 million PBMCs. Per sample, no less than 5.5 micrograms of total RNA were extracted. The same data also went into a second study, on T cells of mothers and their children.

Sequencing was done on a sample of blood. The V call is TRBV7-3, the J call TRBJ2-1, with 7 bases matching TRBD2. The TCR comes from a girl aged 2-10 years in good health. The CDR3 sequence is CASSLEPSGYNEQFF. CDR3 nucleotide sequence: TGTGCCAGCAGCTTAGAGCCTAGCGGATACAATGAGCAGTTCTTC.